This T cell receptor beta chain is from a study of blood T cell repertoires in COVID-19. The overall study: COVID-19 samples, acute and convalescent, were from the United States, Italy and Spain. From T cells, B-cell-depleted T cells, or PBMCs came the material, which was cDNA or gDNA.

Per the study methods: Researchers report that nucleated cell counts were estimated from reference gene primer amplification. Assay: immunoSEQ multiplex PCR; the TCRdb copy retains only in-frame clones and omits some. V and J calls and clone size are as listed in that table; D and trimming were resolved from the DNA. The data show some 180,000 clones, 81% seen once. Germline V gene data show CDR1 as SGHNT and CDR2 as YYREEE (reference sequence). V dropped 0 bases and J dropped 10 bases, with 11 bases sitting between them. This CDR3 has 13 residues. Patients of the Seattle cohort, enrolled during active infection, were followed longitudinally.

The clonotype originates from a woman aged 40 to 50 with COVID-19, enrolled during active disease. Sample: peripheral blood. This chain joins TRBV5-4 and TRBJ2-1, with D perhaps matching TRBD2 (6 bases). For the CDR3, the DNA is TGTGCCAGCAGCTTGGTCGGGGGTGGCGAGCAGTTCTTC. This encodes CASSLVGGGEQFF.